Following are 25 T cell receptor beta chains from one sample sequenced in a study of blood T cell repertoires in COVID-19. Using immunoSEQ multiplex PCR, the repertoire was profiled, and TCRdb retains in-frame clones only, with some absent. Here the sample spans some 110,000 clones, 75% to 90% being singletons. Sequences were obtained from peripheral blood. These receptors all come from a woman aged 80 or older with COVID-19, enrolled during active disease.

This clone was seen only a few times. This chain connects TRBV27 to TRBJ1-6; possibly TRBD1 for D (5 bases). This CDR3 contains 13 residues. V gave up 2 bases and J gave up 14 bases, with 13 bases separating them. Germline values: CDR1 MNHEY, CDR2 SMNVEV (reference sequence). The CDR3 DNA sequence: TGTGCCAGCAGTTTAGGGCAGGGAACGACCCTCCACTTT. Translation gives CASSLGQGTTLHF.

Written as DNA, the CDR3 is TGTGCCAGCTCAGCCGGGACCTACGAGCAGTACTTC. Its translation is CASSAGTYEQYF. This sequence joins TRBV18 and TRBJ2-7, with D tentatively TRBD2 (5 bases). CDR1 is KGHSH, CDR2 LQKENI, per germline. The CDR3 extends over 12 amino acids. V was cut by 5 bases and J by 2 bases, with 7 bases left in between.

The rearrangement links TRBV5-4 to TRBJ2-7, with 9 positions matching TRBD1. The CDR3 totals 15 residues. The trim removed 3 bases at V and 0 bases at J, leaving 4 bases unmatched. The V gene's germline CDR1 is SGHNT and CDR2 YYREEE (reference sequence). The CDR3 region is CASSSTGGGSYEQYF. The CDR3 coding sequence is TGTGCCAGCAGCTCGACAGGGGGAGGCTCCTACGAGCAGTACTTC. The full variable domain, completed using reference TRBV5-4 and TRBJ2-7, is ETGVTQSPTHLIKTRGQQVTLRCSSQSGHNTVSWYQQALGQGPQFIFQYYREEENGRGNFPPRFSGLQFPNYSSELNVNALELDDSALYLCASSSTGGGSYEQYFGPGTRLTVT.

The chain is built from TRBV27 and TRBJ2-3; D may be TRBD2 (6 bases). V dropped 11 bases and J dropped 8 bases, with 11 bases sitting between them. Germline V gene lookup returns CDR1 MNHEY and CDR2 SMNVEV (reference sequence). This CDR3 has 10 amino acids. The CDR3 protein is CALGLPTQYF. The CDR3, as DNA: TGTGCCTTGGGACTCCCTACGCAGTATTTT.

There are a few counts of this clone. The sample contains more than one DNA sequence encoding this CDR3. The chain recombines TRBV7-9 with TRBJ1-1; weak D call: TRBD1 (6 bases). The CDR3 is 14 amino acids. CDR1 is SEHNR and CDR2 is FQNEAQ in the germline V gene (reference sequence). V lost 1 base, J lost 1 base, and 7 bases lay in between. CDR3 sequence (DNA): TGTGCCAGCAGCTTAGTGACAGGGAACACTGAAGCTTTCTTT. It codes for CASSLVTGNTEAFF. The full variable domain, in which reference TRBV7-9 and TRBJ1-1 provide the parts outside the CDR3, is DTGVSQNPRHKITKRGQNVTFRCDPISEHNRLYWYRQTLGQGPEFLTYFQNEAQLEKSRLLSDRFSAERPKGSFSTLEIQRTEQGDSAMYLCASSLVTGNTEAFFGQGTRLTVV.

This clone has at least ten counts. This chain connects TRBV24-1 to TRBJ2-7, with D tentatively TRBD1 (6 bases). The germline V and J ends were trimmed by 5 bases and 5 bases, with 12 bases remaining between them. The CDR3 covers 13 residues. Germline loops: CDR1 KGHDR, CDR2 SFDVKD. CDR3 residues: CATSGGQGNEQYF. The CDR3 nucleotides are TGTGCCACCAGTGGGGGGCAGGGAAACGAGCAGTACTTC.

In DNA form, the CDR3 reads TGTGCCAGCAGCTCCAAGGGACAGGGATTTGATACGCAGTATTTT. Translating it yields CASSSKGQGFDTQYF. V and J are TRBV7-6 and TRBJ2-3, with TRBD1 matching 9 bases. The CDR3 runs to 15 residues. V trimming: 4 bases; J trimming: 6 bases; junction bases outside the gene matches: 8. Germline V gene data show CDR1 as SGHVS and CDR2 as FNYEAQ.

This clone was observed a handful of times. This chain uses TRBV10-3 with TRBJ1-5, with a weak D call TRBD1 (6 bases). The CDR3 is 13 amino acids. Germline V gene data show CDR1 as ENHRY and CDR2 as SYGVKD. V lost 11 bases and J lost 5, with 16 bases in between. The CDR3 sequence is CAGAGDAHQPQHF. As DNA, the CDR3 is TGTGCCGGGGCAGGGGACGCTCATCAGCCCCAGCATTTT.

The rearrangement links TRBV5-6 to TRBJ1-2; D call uncertain. The CDR3 is 14 amino acids. Germline V CDR1 and CDR2: SGHDT, YYEEEE. Deletions cut 0 bases from V and 5 bases from J, with 11 bases between. CDR3 bases: TGTGCCAGCAGCTTGGATCGGGATCCTTATGGCTACACCTTC. Encoded protein: CASSLDRDPYGYTF.

The V call is TRBV28, the J call TRBJ2-7; TRBD1 matches at 10 bases. The CDR3 loop spans 15 amino acids. Looked up from germline, CDR1 is MDHEN and CDR2 is SYDVKM. J was trimmed by 6 bases and V by 5 bases; bases with no gene match: 10. Here the CDR3 DNA reads TGTGCCAGCAGTCCCGGGACAGGGGTATCTGGCGAGCAGTACTTC. This encodes CASSPGTGVSGEQYF. The whole variable domain, remainder taken from reference TRBV28 and TRBJ2-7, is DVKVTQSSRYLVKRTGEKVFLECVQDMDHENMFWYRQDPGLGLRLIYFSYDVKMKEKGDIPEGYSVSREKKERFSLILESASTNQTSMYLCASSPGTGVSGEQYFGPGTRLTVT.

In DNA, the CDR3 is TGTGCCAGCACCCAGGGTGGGCTCACAGATACGCAGTATTTT. It yields the protein CASTQGGLTDTQYF. The chain couples TRBV28 to TRBJ2-3; the D gene is possibly TRBD1 (5 bases). The CDR3 is 14 residues long. Trimming left V 7 bases short and J 2 bases short, with 13 bases between. Germline loops: CDR1 MDHEN, CDR2 SYDVKM.

This rearrangement joins TRBV28 to TRBJ2-7; 7 bases are a match to TRBD1. V trimming: 2 bases; J trimming: 1 base; junction bases outside the gene matches: 2. This CDR3 region has 14 residues. Per germline, CDR1 MDHEN and CDR2 SYDVKM. CDR3 amino acids: CASSLGTASYEQYF. In nucleotides, the CDR3 is TGTGCCAGCAGTTTAGGGACAGCTTCCTACGAGCAGTACTTC. The full variable domain, its missing parts supplied by reference TRBV28 and TRBJ2-7, is DVKVTQSSRYLVKRTGEKVFLECVQDMDHENMFWYRQDPGLGLRLIYFSYDVKMKEKGDIPEGYSVSREKKERFSLILESASTNQTSMYLCASSLGTASYEQYFGPGTRLTVT.

The chain couples TRBV19 to TRBJ2-7; 10 nucleotides align to TRBD1. The V gene end was trimmed by 6 bases and the J gene end by 5 bases; junction bases not matched to a gene: 4. CDR3 size: 13 residues. Germline V lookup: CDR1 LNHDA, CDR2 SQIVND (reference sequence). The CDR3: CASSRDRGDEQYF. For the CDR3, the DNA is TGTGCCAGTAGCCGGGACAGGGGTGACGAGCAGTACTTC.

Worth noting for this clone: The same CDR3 can be traced to other DNA sequences in this sample. The chain couples TRBV5-1 to TRBJ1-5, with TRBD1 matching over 7 bases. This CDR3 contains 14 residues. Trimming at V came to 1 base and at J to 4 bases, leaving 2 bases not matched to a gene. Germline V gene lookup returns CDR1 SGHRS and CDR2 YFSETQ. This CDR3 reads CASSLSGGNQPQHF. The CDR3 DNA sequence: TGCGCCAGCAGCTTGTCAGGGGGAAATCAGCCCCAGCATTTT.

This chain links TRBV28 with TRBJ2-5; weak D call: TRBD1 (5 bases). V gave up 4 bases and J gave up 5 bases, with 17 bases separating them. The CDR3 length is 15 residues. Germline V gene sequence: CDR1 MDHEN, CDR2 SYDVKM. The CDR3 bases are TGTGCCAGCAGTTCCACGGGTCAGGGATTGGAGACCCAGTACTTC. This codes for CASSSTGQGLETQYF.

This clone was detected only a few times. The chain has TRBV6-5 and TRBJ1-1; a weak D match, TRBD1 (5 bases). This CDR3 is built from 15 residues. Germline V CDR1 and CDR2: MNHEY, SVGAGI. The V end was cut by 2 bases, the J end by 1 base, with 11 bases between. In nucleotides, the CDR3 is TGTGCCAGCAGTTACGCCGAAACAGGGAACACTGAAGCTTTCTTT. Translation gives CASSYAETGNTEAFF.

This sequence joins TRBV18 and TRBJ2-1, with 7 bases matching TRBD1. V dropped 6 bases and J dropped 6; count of bases not matched to a gene: 8. Germline CDR1 and CDR2: KGHSH and LQKENI. The CDR3 has 14 residues. The CDR3 spells CASSIKQGSNEQFF. Written as DNA, the CDR3 is TGTGCCAGCTCCATAAAACAGGGGAGCAATGAGCAGTTCTTC.

On this clone itself: This sample also contains other DNA sequences that code for the same CDR3. The chain employs TRBV19 and TRBJ2-7; the D gene is possibly TRBD2 (6 bases). Germline CDR1 reads LNHDA; CDR2 reads SQIVND (reference sequence). This CDR3 spans 14 amino acids. V gave up 4 bases and J gave up 2 bases, with 12 bases separating them. This CDR3 is CASSTGTPTYEQYF. CDR3 in DNA: TGTGCCAGTAGTACCGGGACTCCCACCTACGAGCAGTACTTC.

CDR3 residues: CASSPGQGQDTQYF. CDR3 bases: TGTGCCAGCAGCCCTGGACAGGGCCAAGATACGCAGTATTTT. The V and J genes are TRBV5-4 and TRBJ2-3; 8 nucleotides match TRBD1. CDR1 and CDR2 from the germline V gene are SGHNT and YYREEE (reference sequence). V was clipped by 4 bases and J by 5 bases; unmatched bases: 6. CDR3 length equals 14 residues.

The chain has TRBV18 and TRBJ2-7, with TRBD1 matching 8 bases. Trimming cost V 3 bases and J 5 bases; bases outside gene matches: 3. Germline V lookup: CDR1 KGHSH, CDR2 LQKENI. The CDR3 is 13 amino acids. The CDR3 DNA sequence: TGTGCCAGCTCACCCGGACAGGGTAACGAGCAGTACTTC. This sequence encodes CASSPGQGNEQYF.

The rearrangement joins TRBV7-2 to TRBJ1-6; D perhaps matches TRBD1 (6 bases). CDR3 length: 16 residues. Trimming stripped 3 bases from V and 3 bases from J, with 12 bases between. Germline CDR1 is SGHTA and CDR2 is FQGNSA. CDR3 sequence: CASSLGGAHYNSPLHF. CDR3 DNA: TGTGCCAGCAGCTTGGGGGGGGCTCACTATAATTCACCCCTCCACTTT.

The CDR3, as DNA: TGTGCCAGCAGCCAAGATCGGGACACCTACGAGCAGTACTTC. As protein: CASSQDRDTYEQYF. The chain has TRBV4-2 and TRBJ2-7; D might be TRBD1 (6 bases). Germline lookup yields CDR1 LGHNA and CDR2 YNFKEQ. The V end lost 0 bases, the J end lost 2 bases, and 8 bases lay between the germline ends. The CDR3 totals 14 residues.

The chain couples TRBV11-2 to TRBJ2-1, with 15 positions matching TRBD2. V was pared by 4 bases and J by 7 bases, with 11 bases of the junction left unmatched. This CDR3 spans 18 amino acids. The germline V gene has CDR1 SGHAT and CDR2 FQNNGV. CDR3 DNA: TGTGCCAGCAGCTCCCGTCCCGGACTAGCGGGAGGGTGGAATGAGCAGTTCTTC. Translation: CASSSRPGLAGGWNEQFF.

The chain carries TRBV4-2 and TRBJ1-1, with D perhaps TRBD1 (6 bases). V gave up 1 base and J gave up 3 bases, with 9 bases separating them. The CDR3 has 14 residues. The germline gives CDR1 LGHNA, CDR2 YNFKEQ. Written as DNA, the CDR3 is TGTGCCAGCAGCCAAGTCCCAGGGGACACTGAAGCTTTCTTT. It is translated as CASSQVPGDTEAFF.

The genes are TRBV10-2 and TRBJ1-2; possible D gene TRBD1, 5 bases. V was clipped by 8 bases and J by 3 bases, with 10 bases between them. This CDR3 has 12 amino acids. In germline, CDR1 is WSHSY, CDR2 SAAADI. CDR3 nucleotides: TGCGCCAGCCTCAGGGATGACTATGGCTACACCTTC. Translated, it gives CASLRDDYGYTF.